This record covers a single T cell receptor beta chain. The data derive from a study of blood T cells in healthy people across ages. With a J-beta primer mix and a sample-barcoded 5' primer, a second PCR ran roughly 7 to 11 cycles. TCRdb re-derived calls from the 5' RACE reads in MiXCR, one entry per CDR3 protein. The repertoire holds approximately 850,000 distinct CDR3 sequences, under 45% seen once, with roughly a fifth in the top ten. Germline V gives CDR1 SNHLY, CDR2 FYNNEI. The CDR3 has 16 residues. J gave up 1 base and V 4 bases, and 4 bases lay outside the gene matches. The chain uses TRBV2 and TRBJ2-6; 7 nucleotides line up with TRBD2. This clonotype was sampled from a man between 60 and 75 years old in good health. Sample: blood. The CDR3 DNA reads TGTGCCAGCAGTGCTGTGGGGGGGTCTGGGGCCAACGTCCTGACTTTC. Its translation is CASSAVGGSGANVLTF.